Sequencing of this T cell receptor (beta chain) was carried out in a study of blood T cell repertoires in COVID-19. Overall study: The cDNA or gDNA used as material had been derived from T cells, B-cell-depleted T cells, or PBMCs.

From germline, CDR1 is SEHNR and CDR2 FQNEAQ (reference sequence). Trimming cost V 5 bases and J 4 bases; bases outside gene matches: 5. The CDR3 consists of 15 residues. In the source study's methods: Estimation of nucleated cell counts was performed using reference gene primer amplification. Assay used: immunoSEQ multiplex PCR; TCRdb lists only in-frame clones, some missing. V, J and clone size were drawn from that table, and D and trimming were deduced from the DNA. Of 200,000 to 300,000 clones listed, 70% to 90% were seen once; the top ten hold under 2.5%. The sample consisted of peripheral blood. This receptor was taken from a man aged 25 to 45 with active or convalescent COVID-19. The rearrangement joins TRBV7-9 to TRBJ2-3; 11 bases are a match to TRBD2. CDR3 residues: CASSASGGTSDTQYF. The CDR3 DNA reads as TGTGCCAGCAGCGCTAGCGGGGGGACATCAGATACGCAGTATTTT. Full variable domain (missing parts from reference TRBV7-9 and TRBJ2-3): DTGVSQNPRHKITKRGQNVTFRCDPISEHNRLYWYRQTLGQGPEFLTYFQNEAQLEKSRLLSDRFSAERPKGSFSTLEIQRTEQGDSAMYLCASSASGGTSDTQYFGPGTRLTVL.